A selection of T cell receptor beta chains follows, all from one sample in a study of metastatic and nonmetastatic thyroid tumors. TCRdb reprocessed the PCR reads using MiXCR. The data contain 22,000 or so clones, roughly 24% of them singletons. Material for sequencing was blood. Source of these receptors: a male donor with papillary thyroid cancer or a benign thyroid nodule (not recorded which). Some clones in this sample may be carry-over from other donors' samples. The CDR3 runs from the conserved cysteine through the conserved F or W. The D gene is left open where the match is weak. Some rows have no size entry. The others give once, few or many, or a class for an expanded clone.

D gene	V gene	J gene	clone size	CDR3 protein	CDR3 DNA
-	TRBV19	TRBJ1-3	-	CASVSVSRLSGNTIYF	TGTGCCAGTGTTTCCGTCAGCAGGCTCTCTGGAAACACCATATATTTT
TRBD1	TRBV4-1	TRBJ1-2	-	CASSQGTRTGGDYGYTF	TGCGCCAGCAGCCAAGGGACCAGGACAGGGGGTGACTATGGCTACACCTTC
TRBD1	TRBV9	TRBJ1-1	many	CASNQGDTNTEAFF	TGTGCCAGCAACCAGGGGGATACCAACACTGAAGCTTTCTTT
-	TRBV6-1	TRBJ2-7	few	CASSERGRINYEQYF	TGTGCCAGCAGTGAAAGGGGCCGGATAAACTACGAACAGTACTTC
-	TRBV28	TRBJ1-2	many	CASSSTGKTNYGYTF	TGTGCCAGCAGCAGTACAGGAAAAACTAACTATGGCTACACCTTC
TRBD2	TRBV28	TRBJ2-2	few	CASSTGQTSGRGTGELFF	TGTGCCAGCAGTACGGGCCAAACTAGCGGGAGGGGCACCGGGGAGCTGTTTTTT
-	TRBV7-8	TRBJ1-1	many	CASSLGAGTEAFF	TGTGCCAGCAGCTTAGGAGCCGGCACTGAAGCTTTCTTT
-	TRBV4-1	TRBJ1-1	many	CASSQIPNDVATEAFF	TGCGCCAGCAGCCAAATCCCGAACGACGTGGCCACTGAAGCTTTCTTT
-	TRBV6-1	TRBJ1-1	-	CAIRAGGRGTEAFF	TGTGCCATACGAGCGGGTGGCCGGGGAACTGAAGCTTTCTTT
TRBD2	TRBV6-4	TRBJ2-1	-	CASQMTSGDSDELFF	TGTGCCAGCCAAATGACTAGCGGGGATAGCGATGAGCTCTTCTTC
-	TRBV28	TRBJ1-5	many	CASVFDRRFGGNQPQHF	TGTGCCAGCGTATTCGACAGACGGTTTGGGGGAAATCAGCCCCAGCATTTT
-	TRBV18	TRBJ2-1	many	CASSPSSGRISYNEQFF	TGTGCCAGCTCACCATCAAGTGGGAGAATCTCCTACAATGAGCAGTTCTTC
-	TRBV20-1	TRBJ2-3	-	CSARYLRGTDTQYF	TGCAGTGCTAGATATTTGCGTGGCACGGATACGCAGTATTTT
-	TRBV3-1	TRBJ1-6	many	CASSQVLGAGSPLHF	TGTGCCAGCAGCCAAGTTTTGGGGGCGGGTTCACCCCTCCACTTT
TRBD1	TRBV18	TRBJ2-7	once	CASSSGQKVGEQYF	TGTGCCAGCTCATCGGGACAGAAAGTCGGCGAGCAGTACTTC
-	TRBV28	TRBJ1-1	many	CASSPGGPTEAFF	TGTGCCAGCAGTCCTGGTGGGCCCACTGAAGCTTTCTTT
TRBD2	TRBV10-1	TRBJ2-7	-	CSSAWTSCHEQYF	TGCTCCAGCGCCTGGACTAGCTGCCACGAGCAGTACTTC
-	TRBV20-1	TRBJ1-1	many	CSAREPLGGGAFF	TGCAGTGCTAGAGAACCCCTTGGTGGAGGAGCTTTCTTT
-	TRBV11-2	TRBJ2-7	many	CASSFRGRDPYEQYF	TGTGCCAGCAGCTTCCGAGGCAGGGATCCCTACGAGCAGTACTTC
-	TRBV20-1	TRBJ2-7	once	CSATHRTHEQYF	TGCAGTGCTACCCACCGGACCCACGAGCAGTACTTC
TRBD2	TRBV20-1	TRBJ2-7	many	CSACRLADTYEQYF	TGCAGTGCTTGTCGACTAGCGGACACATACGAGCAGTACTTC
TRBD2	TRBV6-2/TRBV6-3	TRBJ2-1	few	CATSPGLADYNEQFF	TGTGCCACCAGCCCGGGACTAGCGGATTACAATGAGCAGTTCTTC
TRBD1	TRBV20-1	TRBJ1-1	medium-sized	CSARQGALITEAFF	TGCAGTGCTAGACAGGGGGCGCTTATCACTGAAGCTTTCTTT
-	TRBV11-2	TRBJ1-2	-	CASSIQRGGNYGYTF	TGTGCCAGCAGCATTCAAAGGGGGGGAAACTATGGCTACACCTTC
-	TRBV29-1	TRBJ2-4	many	CSVGQGTKNIQYF	TGCAGCGTCGGCCAGGGGACCAAAAACATTCAGTACTTC
TRBD2	TRBV19	TRBJ2-1	many	CASSLGLAVDNEQFF	TGTGCCAGTAGTTTGGGACTAGCGGTTGACAATGAGCAGTTCTTC
-	TRBV10-1	TRBJ2-3	-	CASSPSRGSTDPQSF	TGCGCCAGCAGCCCCTCCCGGGGAAGCACAGATCCGCAGTCTTTT
-	TRBV10-3	TRBJ2-6	many	CAISEGEGANVLTF	TGTGCCATCAGTGAGGGGGAAGGGGCCAACGTCCTGACTTTC
-	TRBV29-1	TRBJ2-5	many	CSAPLTHGETQYF	TGCAGCGCTCCCCTAACCCATGGGGAGACCCAGTACTTC
-	TRBV10-2	TRBJ2-3	many	CASQSTDTQYF	TGCGCCAGCCAGAGCACAGATACGCAGTATTTT
-	TRBV6-1	TRBJ2-2	-	CASSVTTKSNTGELFF	TGTGCCAGCAGTGTAACGACGAAATCGAACACCGGGGAGCTGTTTTTT
-	TRBV28	TRBJ1-5	few	CASSLRMGVSLGGNQPQHF	TGTGCCAGCAGTTTACGTATGGGGGTTAGTTTAGGTGGCAATCAGCCCCAGCATTTT
TRBD1	TRBV20-1	TRBJ2-1	-	CSAPKPGQGEMKQFF	TGCAGTGCTCCAAAACCGGGACAGGGAGAAATGAAGCAGTTCTTC
-	TRBV19	TRBJ1-1	-	CASTQRGLNTEAFF	TGTGCCAGTACCCAGCGGGGATTGAACACTGAAGCTTTCTTT
-	TRBV28	TRBJ2-7	many	CASSLLRTYEQYF	TGTGCCAGCAGTTTGTTAAGAACCTACGAGCAGTACTTC
-	TRBV2	TRBJ2-7	few	CASSGGQVGSYEQYF	TGTGCCAGCAGTGGGGGGCAGGTGGGCTCCTACGAGCAGTACTTC